Below, 27 T cell receptor beta chains from the same sample are listed, as sequenced in a study of blood T cell repertoires in COVID-19. TCRdb keeps only in-frame clones here, not all; method: immunoSEQ multiplex PCR. Here the sample spans under 50,000 clones, under 90% being singletons. Sequencing was performed on peripheral blood. These TCRs come from a woman in her seventies with acute or convalescent COVID-19.

This chain links TRBV18 with TRBJ2-3; 8 nucleotides match TRBD2. The V gene's germline CDR1 is KGHSH and CDR2 LQKENI. There are 16 residues in the CDR3. Losses at the gene ends were 2 bases for V and 0 bases for J; bases not matched to a gene: 4. CDR3 region: CASSPKSGSSTDTQYF. The CDR3 nucleotides read TGTGCCAGCTCACCAAAAAGCGGGAGCAGCACAGATACGCAGTATTTT.

This chain connects TRBV5-5 to TRBJ1-1; 7 nucleotides match TRBD1. Trimming cost V 4 bases and J 6 bases; bases outside gene matches: 15. Looked up from germline, CDR1 is SGHKS and CDR2 is YYEKEE (reference sequence). The length of the CDR3 is 16 residues. The CDR3 is CASSLALIQGLSEAFF. CDR3 DNA: TGTGCCAGCAGCCTAGCGCTTATACAGGGGTTGTCTGAAGCTTTCTTT.

V and J are TRBV7-8 and TRBJ2-2, with 7 bases lining up with TRBD1. Looked up from germline, CDR1 is SGHVS and CDR2 is FQNEAQ. The junction had 7 bases not matched to a gene; V was cut back by 5 bases and J by 1 base. The CDR3 is 16 amino acids. The CDR3 spells CASSLDRKMNTGELFF. The CDR3 DNA sequence: TGTGCCAGCAGCCTGGACAGGAAGATGAACACCGGGGAGCTGTTTTTT.

The genes are TRBV19 and TRBJ2-1, with a tentative D call TRBD1 (6 bases). This CDR3 has 15 amino acids. Trimming removed 3 bases at V and 2 bases at J, with 11 bases between. The germline gives CDR1 LNHDA, CDR2 SQIVND (reference sequence). CDR3 loop: CASSMGQGPYNEQFF. Here the CDR3 DNA reads TGTGCCAGTAGTATGGGGCAGGGGCCCTACAATGAGCAGTTCTTC.

The V gene is TRBV5-1, the J gene TRBJ2-6; D gene uncertain. Trimming took off 3 bases at V and 0 bases at J, with 10 bases between the two ends. The germline V gene has CDR1 SGHRS and CDR2 YFSETQ. CDR3 length: 16 amino acids. In nucleotides, the CDR3 is TGCGCCAGCAGCTCGCGGCCTCACTCTGGGGCCAACGTCCTGACTTTC. Residues: CASSSRPHSGANVLTF.

This sequence joins TRBV28 and TRBJ1-5; the match to TRBD1 covers 9 bases. CDR1 and CDR2 from the germline V gene are MDHEN and SYDVKM. Trimming removed 3 bases from V and 4 bases from J; junction bases left unmatched: 1. The length of the CDR3 is 14 residues. The CDR3 DNA follows: TGTGCCAGCAGTTTTGGGACAGGGAATCAGCCCCAGCATTTT. Translation gives CASSFGTGNQPQHF.

The chain joins TRBV29-1 to TRBJ2-2; 7 bases align to TRBD2. Germline V gene sequence: CDR1 SQVTM, CDR2 ANQGSEA. V was pared by 7 bases and J by 4 bases, with 9 bases of the junction left unmatched. The CDR3 runs 14 residues. The CDR3 loop is CSGKAGLSTGELFF. The DNA for the CDR3 is TGCAGCGGTAAAGCGGGGTTGAGCACCGGGGAGCTGTTTTTT.

The chain is built from TRBV9 and TRBJ1-3; possible D gene TRBD1, 5 bases. Trimming took off 0 bases at V and 0 bases at J, with 7 bases between the two ends. From germline, CDR1 is SGDLS and CDR2 YYNGEE. The length of the CDR3 is 15 residues. Written as DNA, the CDR3 is TGTGCCAGCAGCGTAGAAGGGGACTCTGGAAACACCATATATTTT. As protein: CASSVEGDSGNTIYF.

This sequence joins TRBV6-6 and TRBJ2-1; no clear D gene. This CDR3 contains 15 residues. In germline, CDR1 is MNHNY, CDR2 SVGAGI (reference sequence). The germline V and J ends were trimmed by 0 bases and 8 bases, with 14 bases remaining between them. The CDR3 sequence: CASSYSEAAAHEQFF. The CDR3 DNA reads TGTGCCAGCAGTTACTCCGAGGCTGCAGCCCATGAGCAGTTCTTC.

The rearrangement joins TRBV4-3 to TRBJ2-1; 15 nucleotides agree with TRBD2. Germline V gene data show CDR1 as LGHNA and CDR2 as YSLEER. Unmatched junction bases numbered 4, after V lost 4 bases and J lost 6 bases. CDR3 length equals 16 residues. CDR3 sequence (DNA): TGCGCCAGCAGCCGCACGGGACTAGCGGGAGGCAATGAGCAGTTCTTC. Protein product: CASSRTGLAGGNEQFF.

The rearrangement joins TRBV6-5 to TRBJ2-4; weak D call: TRBD1 (6 bases). The germline gives CDR1 MNHEY, CDR2 SVGAGI. Trimming removed 7 bases from V and 9 bases from J, with 19 bases in between. The CDR3 spans 14 residues. CDR3 sequence reads: CASTRAPRGSIQYF. As DNA, the CDR3 is TGTGCCAGCACTCGGGCTCCGAGGGGGAGCATTCAGTACTTC.

This clone was seen a handful of times. The chain links TRBV2 to TRBJ1-5; 7 bases fit TRBD1. From germline, CDR1 is SNHLY and CDR2 FYNNEI. The length of the CDR3 is 20 residues. V lost 5 bases and J lost 3; bases outside the gene matches: 22. CDR3 region: CASSHSPGTVNRVINQPQHF. CDR3 in DNA: TGTGCCAGCAGTCATTCCCCCGGGACAGTCAACAGAGTTATCAATCAGCCCCAGCATTTT.

V and J are TRBV28 and TRBJ1-2, with D possibly being TRBD1 (6 bases). This CDR3 contains 14 residues. Per the germline V gene, CDR1 is MDHEN and CDR2 is SYDVKM. V dropped 5 bases and J dropped 0 bases, with 10 bases sitting between them. The CDR3 sequence is CASSTGLPNYGYTF. The DNA for the CDR3 is TGTGCCAGCAGTACAGGGCTCCCTAACTATGGCTACACCTTC.

The chain is built from TRBV5-8 and TRBJ2-7, with 9 bases identical to TRBD2. V dropped 7 bases and J dropped 2; count of bases not matched to a gene: 13. The V gene's germline CDR1 is SGHTS and CDR2 YDEGEE. This CDR3 contains 16 residues. This CDR3 reads CASRRGGGLGAYEQYF. CDR3 bases: TGTGCCAGCCGCCGCGGGGGGGGGCTAGGAGCCTACGAGCAGTACTTC.

V gene TRBV5-8 combines with J gene TRBJ2-1; 12 nucleotides match TRBD2. Trimming took 5 bases from V and 5 from J; bases not matched to a gene: 17. The CDR3 has 19 amino acids. Germline V gives CDR1 SGHTS, CDR2 YDEGEE. The CDR3 DNA is TGTGCCAGCAGATTAGACAGGGGTACTAGCGGGAGGTCGGACAATGAGCAGTTCTTC. Its protein product is CASRLDRGTSGRSDNEQFF.

This clone was seen only once. This chain joins TRBV28 and TRBJ1-3; 8 positions match TRBD1. Trimming took 6 bases from V and 0 from J; bases not matched to a gene: 7. The CDR3 has 16 amino acids. The germline CDR1 and CDR2 sequences are MDHEN and SYDVKM. The CDR3: CASSFGQGASGNTIYF. Here the CDR3 DNA reads TGTGCCAGCAGCTTTGGACAGGGCGCCTCTGGAAACACCATATATTTT.

This rearrangement joins TRBV5-4 to TRBJ1-2; D uncertain. There are 12 residues in the CDR3. The germline CDR1 and CDR2 sequences are SGHNT and YYREEE (reference sequence). Deletions cut 3 bases from V and 1 base from J, with 4 bases between. CDR3 nucleotide sequence: TGTGCCAGCAGCTCTTTTAACTATGGCTACACCTTC. Protein: CASSSFNYGYTF.

The chain links TRBV2 to TRBJ1-2; 7 bases map to TRBD1. The V gene end was trimmed by 0 bases and the J gene end by 6 bases; junction bases not matched to a gene: 4. This CDR3 is 14 amino acids long. CDR1 SNHLY and CDR2 FYNNEI come from the germline V gene. The CDR3 protein is CASSEATGFHGYTF. The CDR3 DNA follows: TGTGCCAGCAGTGAAGCGACAGGGTTCCATGGCTACACCTTC.

The genes are TRBV7-2 and TRBJ2-1; the D gene is possibly TRBD2 (6 bases). Trimming took 5 bases from V and 8 from J, leaving 16 bases between them. This CDR3 contains 14 residues. Per germline, CDR1 SGHTA and CDR2 FQGNSA. The CDR3 DNA sequence: TGTGCCAGCAGCAAGAGGTGGAGGGATGATGAGCAGTTCTTC. Its translation is CASSKRWRDDEQFF.

The rearrangement links TRBV5-4 to TRBJ2-3; 8 bases are shared with TRBD2. Per the germline V gene, CDR1 is SGHNT and CDR2 is YYREEE (reference sequence). Trimming at V came to 2 bases and at J to 2 bases, leaving 13 bases not matched to a gene. CDR3 length: 18 residues. This CDR3 is CASSFRTSSLGNTDTQYF. For the CDR3, the DNA is TGTGCCAGCAGCTTTAGGACTAGCAGCCTTGGAAACACAGATACGCAGTATTTT.

The chain couples TRBV7-3 to TRBJ2-6; a weak D match, TRBD2 (5 bases). Per germline, CDR1 SGHTA and CDR2 FQGTGA. This CDR3 comprises 18 residues. V lost 0 bases and J 0 bases, leaving 12 bases between the germline ends. The CDR3 DNA follows: TGTGCCAGCAGCTTAACTCCAGGACTCGACTCTGGGGCCAACGTCCTGACTTTC. It yields the protein CASSLTPGLDSGANVLTF.

V is TRBV7-9 and J is TRBJ1-3; 10 bases line up with TRBD1. V was clipped by 1 base and J by 3 bases; unmatched bases: 3. Germline V CDR1 and CDR2: SEHNR, FQNEAQ (reference sequence). CDR3 length: 16 residues. Here the CDR3 reads CASSLGGTGVGNTIYF. In DNA form, the CDR3 reads TGTGCCAGCAGCTTAGGAGGGACAGGGGTTGGAAACACCATATATTTT.

The chain recombines TRBV27 with TRBJ2-7; 8 bases are a match to TRBD2. Germline CDR1 reads MNHEY; CDR2 reads SMNVEV (reference sequence). The junction had 18 bases not matched to a gene; V was cut back by 6 bases and J by 5 bases. This CDR3 region has 17 residues. CDR3 sequence (DNA): TGTGCCAGCAGGGAAAGGGGACTAGAGACGATTGGGAACGAGCAGTACTTC. This gives the protein CASRERGLETIGNEQYF.

The V call is TRBV9, the J call TRBJ1-6, with no clear D. Trimming pared 0 bases from V and 14 bases from J, leaving 6 bases between. The CDR3 loop spans 11 amino acids. Germline assignment: CDR1 SGDLS and CDR2 YYNGEE. In nucleotides, the CDR3 is TGTGCCAGCAGCGTAGGCGGGGCCCTCCACTTT. This gives the protein CASSVGGALHF.

V usage is TRBV7-9 and J usage is TRBJ2-7; D is unresolved. V was trimmed by 4 bases and J by 0 bases, leaving 16 bases between them. The CDR3 spans 16 residues. Germline V gene sequence: CDR1 SEHNR, CDR2 FQNEAQ (reference sequence). In DNA form, the CDR3 reads TGTGCCAGCAGCTCCACCTCGGTCGGTTACTCCTACGAGCAGTACTTC. Translation: CASSSTSVGYSYEQYF.

J is TRBJ2-5 and V is TRBV10-1, with TRBD1 matching over 7 bases. The ends lost 5 bases at V and 3 bases at J; junction bases unmatched: 3. The CDR3 sequence is 13 residues long. Germline-derived CDR1 and CDR2 are WNHNN and SYGVQD (reference sequence). CDR3 sequence reads: CASSRGPEETQYF. CDR3 sequence (DNA): TGCGCCAGCAGTAGGGGGCCGGAAGAGACCCAGTACTTC.

This chain connects TRBV11-2 to TRBJ1-6; D uncertain. The V gene's germline CDR1 is SGHAT and CDR2 FQNNGV. Between the trimmed V and J ends, which lost 6 bases and 9 bases, there was a span of 15 bases. The CDR3 has 14 residues. The DNA of the CDR3 is TGTGCCAGCAGTTCAGGCCTCATAGGTTCACCCCTCCACTTT. This encodes CASSSGLIGSPLHF.